This T cell receptor beta chain was recorded in a study of T-cell reconstitution after alpha-beta-depleted transplantation in children. General study results and limits: Day-60 TCRbeta diversity that was high in some patients was derived from surviving recipient T cells and thymic progenitors. Diversity and T-cell counts at one year after transplant derived mostly from new T cells. Roughly two months post-transplant, alpha-beta T cells reportedly originated from several hundred graft clones that had expanded.

Many counts were recorded for this clonotype. What it binds is unknown. It was with unique molecular identifiers that the TCRbeta library was prepared. TCRdb processed the PCR reads anew with MiXCR; each CDR3 protein has one entry. This repertoire shows 100,000 or so distinct CDR3 sequences, 4.5% to 7.5% found once; its top ten account for around 5.6%. V gave up 4 bases and J gave up 0 bases; unmatched junction bases: 8. Germline assignment: CDR1 GTSNPN and CDR2 SVGIG (reference sequence). The CDR3 is made up of 17 amino acids. V usage is TRBV30 and J usage is TRBJ1-3, with 11 bases identical to TRBD1. Sample: PBMCs, mostly from graft donor cells, taken 60 days after TCRalphabeta/CD19-depleted stem cell transplant. The TCR comes from a female patient younger than 10 who had a stem cell transplant for Fanconi anemia, so the T cells may come from the graft donor. Here the CDR3 DNA reads TGTGCCTGGACACGGGACAGGGGGTCCTACTCTGGAAACACCATATATTTT. This encodes CAWTRDRGSYSGNTIYF.